This T cell receptor beta chain originates from a study of T cells in Graves' hyperthyroidism and ophthalmopathy. Background on the study: Peripheral blood was secured at the point of initial diagnosis, before any treatment. Overall study findings and caveats: Blood also contained most expanded thyroid clonotypes above 0.001.

V lost 4 bases, J lost 6 bases, and 11 bases lay in between. This CDR3 has 13 residues. CDR1 and CDR2 from the germline V gene are SGHTA and FQGNSA. This clonotype was counted many times. The antigen remains unidentified. Researchers amplified the TCR beta CDR3 regions from RNA transcripts. HTBI primers were the set used in a first-round RT-PCR of the TCR CDR3. TCRdb reprocessed the multiplex PCR reads with MiXCR, giving one entry per CDR3 protein. Among some 460,000 distinct CDR3 sequences listed, approximately 15% were seen once. Patients aged 18 to 65 with hyperthyroidism were newly diagnosed, with duration under 2 months.

This TCR was recovered from a woman younger than 35 with Graves' hyperthyroidism. Sequenced: blood. This sequence joins TRBV7-2 and TRBJ2-3; maybe TRBD2 (5 bases). CDR3 bases: TGTGCCAGCAGCTCGGACTTTTCGGATACGCAGTATTTT. Translated: CASSSDFSDTQYF.